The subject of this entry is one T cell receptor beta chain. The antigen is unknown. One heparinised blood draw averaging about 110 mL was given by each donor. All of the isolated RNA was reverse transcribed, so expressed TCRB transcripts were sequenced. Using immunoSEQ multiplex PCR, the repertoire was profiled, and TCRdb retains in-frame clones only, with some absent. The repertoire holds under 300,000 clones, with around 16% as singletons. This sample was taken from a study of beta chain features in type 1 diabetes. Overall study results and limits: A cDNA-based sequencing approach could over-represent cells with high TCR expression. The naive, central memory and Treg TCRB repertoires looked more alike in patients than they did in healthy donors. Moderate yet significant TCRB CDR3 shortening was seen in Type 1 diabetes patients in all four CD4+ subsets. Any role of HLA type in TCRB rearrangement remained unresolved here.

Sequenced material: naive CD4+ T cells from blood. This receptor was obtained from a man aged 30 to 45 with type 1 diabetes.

CDR3: CSVRQAYNEQFF. The CDR3 DNA is TGCAGCGTCCGACAAGCCTACAATGAGCAGTTCTTC. This chain connects TRBV29-1 to TRBJ2-1; D remains unclear. This CDR3 spans 12 amino acids. Trimming removed 6 bases from V and 2 bases from J, with 8 bases in between. Germline CDR1 is SQVTM and CDR2 is ANQGSEA.